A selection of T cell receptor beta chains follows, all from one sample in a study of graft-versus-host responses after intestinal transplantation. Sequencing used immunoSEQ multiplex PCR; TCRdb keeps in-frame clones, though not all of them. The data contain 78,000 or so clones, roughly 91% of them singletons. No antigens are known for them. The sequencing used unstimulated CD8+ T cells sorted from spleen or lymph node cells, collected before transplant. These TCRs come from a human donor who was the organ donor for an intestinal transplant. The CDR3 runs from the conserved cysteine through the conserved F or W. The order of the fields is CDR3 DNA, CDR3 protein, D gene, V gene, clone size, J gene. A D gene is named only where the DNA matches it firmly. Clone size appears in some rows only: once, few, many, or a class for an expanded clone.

TGTGCCAGCAGTGAAGACTGGGGAGATATAGGTGAAAAACTGTTTTTT,CASSEDWGDIGEKLFF,NA,TRBV6-1,once,TRBJ1-4
TGTGCCACCAGCAATGTGCCGGGGTCTGGGGCCAACGTCCTGACTTTC,CATSNVPGSGANVLTF,NA,TRBV15,NA,TRBJ2-6
TGTGCCAGCAGCTTAGGTAGAGGCCAGGTCTGGCAGTTCTTC,CASSLGRGQVWQFF,NA,TRBV7-6,NA,TRBJ2-1
TGTGCCAGCAGCCAAGTCCGGGACTTCTATGGCTACACCTTC,CASSQVRDFYGYTF,NA,TRBV6-6,NA,TRBJ1-2
TGTGCCAGTAGTAGTTCGGGACTAGCGTATGAGAATGAGCAGTTCTTC,CASSSSGLAYENEQFF,TRBD2,TRBV19,NA,TRBJ2-1
TGTGCCAGCAGTCTCATCGGACAGGGCACAGATACGCAGTATTTT,CASSLIGQGTDTQYF,TRBD1,TRBV28,NA,TRBJ2-3
TGTGCCAGCAGTGACGCGGGACTAGGCGCTGGGGAGCAGTACTTC,CASSDAGLGAGEQYF,TRBD2,TRBV2,NA,TRBJ2-5
TGTGCCACCCAGGGACAGCCAAGCTCCTACGAGCAGTACTTC,CATQGQPSSYEQYF,TRBD1,TRBV2,NA,TRBJ2-7
TGCGCCAGCAGCCAAAATCCGGGGTGGTGGCCCCAGCATTTT,CASSQNPGWWPQHF,NA,TRBV4-1,NA,TRBJ1-5
TGTGCCGGCACCCTCTCTTGGAAACCCACAGATACGCAGTATTTT,CAGTLSWKPTDTQYF,NA,TRBV6-7,NA,TRBJ2-3
TGTGCCTGGAGCCCCGGGGGGTGGGGCTACGAGCAGTACTTC,CAWSPGGWGYEQYF,TRBD2,TRBV30,NA,TRBJ2-7
TGTGCCAGCAGCTTTGGTCGGTCCTACGAGCAGTACTTC,CASSFGRSYEQYF,NA,TRBV13,NA,TRBJ2-7
TGTGCCAGCAGTTCAACTACGGACAGGGTCACAGATACGCAGTATTTT,CASSSTTDRVTDTQYF,TRBD1,TRBV27,NA,TRBJ2-3
TGTGCCAGCAGTTACGTGGGGGTTCGGACTGAAGCTTTCTTT,CASSYVGVRTEAFF,NA,TRBV6-6,NA,TRBJ1-1
TGTGCCAGCAGCGTAGAAGGTGGGGGTGTTGAGACCCAGTACTTC,CASSVEGGGVETQYF,NA,TRBV9,NA,TRBJ2-5
TGTGCCACCCGGACACCACCCTACGAGCAGTACTTC,CATRTPPYEQYF,NA,TRBV28,once,TRBJ2-7
TGCGCCAGCAGCCATTCGGCAGGGGTCACTGAAGCTTTCTTT,CASSHSAGVTEAFF,NA,TRBV4-1,NA,TRBJ1-1
TGCGCCAGCAGCCAAGGGGATAGGAGGTGGAGAGCTTTCTTT,CASSQGDRRWRAFF,NA,TRBV4-1,NA,TRBJ1-1
TGCGCCAGCAGCCAAGAGAACAGGGGCCTCGGAGGGCACAATGAGCAGTTCTTC,CASSQENRGLGGHNEQFF,NA,TRBV4-1,once,TRBJ2-1
TGTGCCAGCAGCCCAAGGACGTATGGCCGACAAGCCTACGAGCAGTACTTC,CASSPRTYGRQAYEQYF,NA,TRBV11-2,NA,TRBJ2-7
TGTGCCAGCAGTGAAAGGGCCTCCTACGAGCAGTACTTC,CASSERASYEQYF,NA,TRBV2,NA,TRBJ2-7
TGTGCCAGCAGCTTATTTGTGACCTCCGGGCCCCAGCATTTT,CASSLFVTSGPQHF,NA,TRBV7-2,NA,TRBJ1-5
TGCGCCAGCAGCCAAGTTTCTGCAGGAACTGTTGGTGAAGCTTTCTTT,CASSQVSAGTVGEAFF,NA,TRBV4-1,NA,TRBJ1-1
TGTGCCAGCAGCGCCTACAGGGGGCCCAATTCACCCCTCCACTTT,CASSAYRGPNSPLHF,TRBD1,TRBV9,once,TRBJ1-6
TGCGCCAGCGGGGATGGAATCAGGGGGTCCTCCTACGAGCAGTACTTC,CASGDGIRGSSYEQYF,TRBD1,TRBV5-1,NA,TRBJ2-7
TGCGCCAGCAGCTTGGCTGGGACAGGGGGTTTTGCAGATACGCAGTATTTT,CASSLAGTGGFADTQYF,TRBD1,TRBV5-1,NA,TRBJ2-3
TGTGCCAGCAGCTTTATAGGGGCTTACTATGGCTACACCTTC,CASSFIGAYYGYTF,NA,TRBV7-9,NA,TRBJ1-2
TGCGCCAGCAGCTATAAAGGATCGGGACTAGCGTTTCGAGAGACCCAGTACTTC,CASSYKGSGLAFRETQYF,TRBD2,TRBV5-1,NA,TRBJ2-5
TGTGCCAGCAGCTTGATATCGACCTTTAACTATGGCTACACCTTC,CASSLISTFNYGYTF,NA,TRBV5-8,NA,TRBJ1-2
TGCGCCAGCAGCCATGGACCAGACACAGATACGCAGTATTTT,CASSHGPDTDTQYF,NA,TRBV4-1,NA,TRBJ2-3
TGTGCCAGCAGTTCCCCCCGGGACAGGGAGATAGATACGCAGTATTTT,CASSSPRDREIDTQYF,TRBD1,TRBV28,NA,TRBJ2-3
TGCGCCAGCAGCCAAGATGCGGGGGGGCCAGGAGATACGCAGTATTTT,CASSQDAGGPGDTQYF,TRBD2,TRBV4-1,NA,TRBJ2-3
TGCGCCAGCAGCCCGACAGGGGGCCACGAGCAGTACTTC,CASSPTGGHEQYF,TRBD1,TRBV4-1,NA,TRBJ2-7
TGTGCCAGCAGTTACTTTAGACAGGGTGATTCACCCCTCCACTTT,CASSYFRQGDSPLHF,TRBD1,TRBV6-5,few,TRBJ1-6
TGTGCCAGCGAGAAGGGGTCAACTGGAAACACCATATATTTT,CASEKGSTGNTIYF,NA,TRBV2,NA,TRBJ1-3
TGTGCCATTTCAACGGGGGATAGCAATCAGCCCCAGCATTTT,CAISTGDSNQPQHF,NA,TRBV19,once,TRBJ1-5
TGTGCCAGCAGCTTAGGCTCTGAACAGGGACGTCGGGAGACCCAGTACTTC,CASSLGSEQGRRETQYF,NA,TRBV7-9,NA,TRBJ2-5
TGTGCCAGCAGCCAAGTCAGGCAGGGAACGGGGGAGACCCAGTACTTC,CASSQVRQGTGETQYF,NA,TRBV4-2,NA,TRBJ2-5
TGTGCCAGAAGCTTCAGTCAACAGAGCAATGAAAAACTGTTTTTT,CARSFSQQSNEKLFF,NA,TRBV5-3,NA,TRBJ1-4
TGCGCCAGCAGCTTGGACCAGCAAGAGACCCAGTACTTC,CASSLDQQETQYF,NA,TRBV5-1,NA,TRBJ2-5
TGCGCCAGCAGCCAAGATGAAGGGATTCTCTTCGAAAAACTGTTTTTT,CASSQDEGILFEKLFF,NA,TRBV4-1,few,TRBJ1-4
TGTGCCAGCAGCTTAGGCGGGCGAGGCACTGAAGCTTTCTTT,CASSLGGRGTEAFF,NA,TRBV7-6,NA,TRBJ1-1
TGTGCCAGTGTTCAGGGTACCTACGAGCAGTACTTC,CASVQGTYEQYF,NA,TRBV2,NA,TRBJ2-7